Detailed here is one T cell receptor (beta chain). As yet, its antigen is unknown. The CDR3 is made up of 19 amino acids. Germline CDR1 and CDR2: SGHTA and FQGNSA. Losses at the gene ends were 2 bases for V and 4 bases for J; bases not matched to a gene: 13. Measured with immunoSEQ multiplex PCR; TCRdb has only the in-frame clones, and not every one. The sample lists roughly 98,000 clones; around 88% were seen once. This specimen belongs to a study of cytomegalovirus exposure and HLA in healthy donors. Study context: A subsequent analysis reported that the 110 or so validation repertoires were produced on the same platform that had also been used for the roughly 700 first-cohort repertoires. Study-level results: There were about 160 TCR beta chains listed as cytomegalovirus-associated. It was found in a later analysis that first-cohort TCR clusters tended to co-occur in the 120 validation repertoires.

The donors were members of the validation cohort comprising about 130 subjects, separate from the roughly 670-subject first cohort. This receptor was identified in a woman aged 30 to 39 in good health and CMV-seronegative. This chain connects TRBV7-2 to TRBJ2-5; 13 bases map to TRBD2. The sequenced sample consisted of PBMCs. CDR3 bases: TGTGCCAGCAGCTTAAGGGTACTAGCGGGAGGGGGGCTTGGAGAGACCCAGTACTTC. It is translated as CASSLRVLAGGGLGETQYF. Combining the CDR3 with reference TRBV7-2 and TRBJ2-5 gives the whole variable domain GAGVSQSPSNKVTEKGKDVELRCDPISGHTALYWYRQSLGQGLEFLIYFQGNSAPDKSGLPSDRFSAERTGGSVSTLTIQRTQQEDSAVYLCASSLRVLAGGGLGETQYFGPGTRLLVL.